A selection of T cell receptor beta chains follows, all from one sample in a study of identical twins. TCRdb analysed the 5' RACE reads with MiXCR anew, one entry per CDR3 protein. The sample carries approximately 600,000 distinct CDR3 sequences, around a tenth recorded once. The sample also formed part of further work on yellow fever vaccine responses in identical twins.

Source material: PBMCs. The receptor source for this set is a woman in her late teens or twenties in good health. The CDR3 runs from the conserved cysteine through the conserved F or W. D genes are given only for firm matches. For some rows the clone size is stated as once, few or many, or as a class when expanded; others skip it.

V gene,clone size,J gene,D gene,CDR3 DNA,CDR3 protein
TRBV3-1,-,TRBJ2-1,-,TGTGCCAGCAGCGGAGGACGCCTATACCCCAATGAGCAGTTCTTC,CASSGGRLYPNEQFF
TRBV6-5,few,TRBJ2-4,TRBD2,TGTGCCAGCAGTTTAACACCTAGCGGGAGGGCCGGCAAAAACATTCAGTACTTC,CASSLTPSGRAGKNIQYF
TRBV20-1,many,TRBJ2-5,TRBD1,TGCAGCGCCCGAGGACAGGGGGAGACCCAGTACTTC,CSARGQGETQYF
TRBV20-1,few,TRBJ1-6,TRBD1,TGCAGTGCTAGGGGGATGGGACAGGGTTATAATTCACCCCTCCACTTT,CSARGMGQGYNSPLHF
TRBV20-1,-,TRBJ2-1,-,TGCAGTGCTGCCGAGAGAAGAGGCAGGCAGAGACCAATTGAGCAGTTCTTC,CSAAERRGRQRPIEQFF
TRBV20-1,few,TRBJ2-5,TRBD1,TGCAGTGCTAGACAGGGACAGGGGAGAGAGACCCAGTACTTC,CSARQGQGRETQYF
TRBV18,-,TRBJ2-7,TRBD2,TGTGCCAGCTCACCACCCAGCGGGGGATACGAGCAGTACTTC,CASSPPSGGYEQYF
TRBV3-1,-,TRBJ2-1,TRBD2,TGTGCCAGCAGCCAAGGTTGGAGCGGGACTCCCCGGAGGTTCTTC,CASSQGWSGTPRRFF
TRBV3-1,many,TRBJ2-1,-,TGTGCCAGCAGCCAAATCGCAGGGGAGAGCTCCTACAATGAGCAGTTCTTC,CASSQIAGESSYNEQFF
TRBV2,many,TRBJ2-2,TRBD1,TGTGCCAGCAGCGCTGACAGGGTAACGACCGGGGAGCTGTTTTTT,CASSADRVTTGELFF
TRBV7-2,many,TRBJ2-1,-,TGTGCCAGCACTAGGGGCTCCTACAATGAGCAGTTCTTC,CASTRGSYNEQFF
TRBV9,few,TRBJ2-5,-,TGTGCCAGCAGCCCCCGGGTCCGAGAGACCCAGTACTTC,CASSPRVRETQYF
TRBV3-1,few,TRBJ2-7,TRBD2,TGTGCCAGCAGCCTCGGGGCGGGAGTCTCCTACGAGCAGTACTTC,CASSLGAGVSYEQYF
TRBV18,many,TRBJ2-7,TRBD1,TGTGCCAGCTCAGCTGACAGGGGAGGATCCTACGAGCAGTACTTC,CASSADRGGSYEQYF
TRBV18,few,TRBJ2-1,-,TGTGCCAGCTCACCATCCAGGGGAAATTTCTACAATGAGCAGTTCTTC,CASSPSRGNFYNEQFF